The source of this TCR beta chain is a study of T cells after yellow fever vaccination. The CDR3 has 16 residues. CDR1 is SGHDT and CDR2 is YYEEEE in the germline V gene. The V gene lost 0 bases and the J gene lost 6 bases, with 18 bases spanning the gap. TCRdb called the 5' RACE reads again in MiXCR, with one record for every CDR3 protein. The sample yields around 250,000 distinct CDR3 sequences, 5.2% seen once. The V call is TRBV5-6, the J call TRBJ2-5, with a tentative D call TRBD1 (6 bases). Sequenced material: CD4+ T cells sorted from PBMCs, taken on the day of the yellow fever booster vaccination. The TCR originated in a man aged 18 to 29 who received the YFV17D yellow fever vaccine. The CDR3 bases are TGTGCCAGCAGCTTGGATTTCACAGGGAGCGGTAAGACCCAGTACTTC. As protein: CASSLDFTGSGKTQYF.